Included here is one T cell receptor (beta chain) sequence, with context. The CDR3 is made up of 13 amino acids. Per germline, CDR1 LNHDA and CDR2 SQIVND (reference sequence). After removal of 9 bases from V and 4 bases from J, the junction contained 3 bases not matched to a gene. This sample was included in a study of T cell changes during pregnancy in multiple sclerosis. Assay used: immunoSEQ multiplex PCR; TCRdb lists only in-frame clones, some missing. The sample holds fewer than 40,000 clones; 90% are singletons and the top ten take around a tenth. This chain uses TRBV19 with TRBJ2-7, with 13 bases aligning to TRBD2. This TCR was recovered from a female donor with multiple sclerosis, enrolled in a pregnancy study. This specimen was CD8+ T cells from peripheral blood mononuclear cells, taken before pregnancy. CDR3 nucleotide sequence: TGTGCCAGCGGACTAGCGGGAGCGTACGAGCAGTACTTC. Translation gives CASGLAGAYEQYF.